The clone carrying this T cell receptor beta chain showed up just a few times. These data come from a study of T cells in Graves' hyperthyroidism and ophthalmopathy. Study-level information: At initial diagnosis, before any treatment had begun, peripheral blood was obtained.

RNA transcripts were the template for amplifying TCR beta CDR3 regions. HTBI primers drove first-round RT-PCR of the TCR CDR3. TCRdb re-analysed the multiplex PCR reads in MiXCR, keeping a single row per CDR3 protein. The table has about 360,000 distinct CDR3 sequences, roughly 14% seen once. Germline assignment: CDR1 KGHSH and CDR2 LQKENI. With 6 bases removed from V and 2 bases from J, the gap between germline ends came to 16 bases. The CDR3 has 15 amino acids. Hyperthyroidism had been newly diagnosed in patients aged 18 to 65, and its duration was under 2 months. Thyroid ultrasound and orbital computed tomography, with clinical symptoms and serum thyroxine and TRAb, informed diagnoses.

The receptor comes from a man aged 25 to 45 with Graves' hyperthyroidism that later progressed to Graves' ophthalmopathy. J is TRBJ2-5 and V is TRBV18; no clear D. The sequenced sample was blood. This chain's CDR3 is CASSNRLTGQETQYF. CDR3 bases: TGTGCCAGCTCCAACCGGCTGACTGGACAAGAGACCCAGTACTTC. The full variable domain, rest sourced from reference TRBV18 and TRBJ2-5, is NAGVMQNPRHLVRRRGQEARLRCSPMKGHSHVYWYRQLPEEGLKFMVYLQKENIIDESGMPKERFSAEFPKEGPSILRIQQVVRGDSAAYFCASSNRLTGQETQYFGPGTRLLVL.